Listed here are 9 T cell receptor beta chains from one sample, sequenced in a study of cytomegalovirus exposure and HLA in healthy donors. Amplification used 60 Vbeta primers and 13 Jbeta primers. This table comes from immunoSEQ multiplex PCR, and its TCRdb copy is limited to in-frame clones, with some not included. The data hold 150,000 to 200,000 clones, with 62% observed a single time. Sequenced input: PBMCs. These receptors all come from a man in his forties in good health and CMV-seronegative.

Worth noting for this clone: This CDR3 is also generated by other DNA sequences in the sample. The CDR3 coding sequence is TGTGCCTGGAGCCTGAGCGAAAATCAGCCCCAGCATTTT. This gives the protein CAWSLSENQPQHF. The rearrangement uses TRBV30 and TRBJ1-5, with unresolved D. CDR1 is GTSNPN and CDR2 is SVGIG in the germline V gene (reference sequence). This CDR3 comprises 13 residues. With 3 bases removed from V and 4 bases from J, the gap between germline ends came to 10 bases.

In this sample, this clone turned up a few times. V usage is TRBV6-1 and J usage is TRBJ1-1; unclear D gene. V gave up 1 base and J gave up 7 bases, with 16 bases separating them. This CDR3 region has 15 residues. Germline CDR1 MNHNS, CDR2 SASEGT. The CDR3 DNA reads TGTGCCAGCAGTGAAGGGGGAGGAAGGCCCAATGAAGCTTTCTTT. It translates to CASSEGGGRPNEAFF.

V gene TRBV29-1 combines with J gene TRBJ2-5; 8 bases map to TRBD1. Trimming cost V 4 bases and J 5 bases; bases outside gene matches: 3. The CDR3 covers 12 residues. In germline, CDR1 is SQVTM, CDR2 ANQGSEA. The CDR3 DNA sequence: TGCAGCGTTGTGGCAGGGGGCGAGACCCAGTACTTC. Residues: CSVVAGGETQYF. The full variable domain, completed using reference TRBV29-1 and TRBJ2-5, is SAVISQKPSRDICQRGTSLTIQCQVDSQVTMMFWYRQQPGQSLTLIATANQGSEATYESGFVIDKFPISRPNLTFSTLTVSNMSPEDSSIYLCSVVAGGETQYFGPGTRLLVL.

This clone showed up just a few times. The chain uses TRBV5-1 and TRBJ2-5; 13 bases agree with TRBD2. CDR3 length equals 16 residues. V lost 4 bases and J lost 5; bases outside the gene matches: 8. Germline CDR1 and CDR2: SGHRS and YFSETQ. This CDR3 is CASSTGTSGMGETQYF. The CDR3 nucleotides are TGCGCCAGCAGCACAGGGACTAGCGGGATGGGGGAGACCCAGTACTTC. Together with reference TRBV5-1 and TRBJ2-5, the CDR3 gives the full variable domain: KAGVTQTPRYLIKTRGQQVTLSCSPISGHRSVSWYQQTPGQGLQFLFEYFSETQRNKGNFPGRFSGRQFSNSRSEMNVSTLELGDSALYLCASSTGTSGMGETQYFGPGTRLLVL.

This chain joins TRBV21-1 and TRBJ1-4; TRBD1 is the table's D call and was not checked against the DNA. TRBV21-1 is a pseudogene segment. The CDR3 totals 15 residues. The chain's CDR3 is CASSVHRVVCEKLFF. In DNA form, the CDR3 reads TGTGCCAGCAGCGTCCACAGGGTGGTGTGTGAAAAACTGTTTTTT.

This clone occurred a few times. The V call is TRBV6-1, the J call TRBJ2-1, with 9 bases fitting TRBD1. CDR1 and CDR2 (germline): MNHNS, SASEGT. The CDR3 is 17 residues long. Trimming cost V 4 bases and J 5 bases; bases outside gene matches: 12. CDR3 loop: CASSVRLDRGIDNEQFF. The DNA for the CDR3 is TGTGCCAGCAGTGTTCGGTTGGACAGGGGTATCGACAATGAGCAGTTCTTC.

The chain carries TRBV7-9 and TRBJ1-1, with 8 positions matching TRBD1. The CDR3 totals 14 residues. CDR1 is SEHNR and CDR2 is FQNEAQ in the germline V gene (reference sequence). With 3 bases clipped from V and 12 bases from J, the junction kept 12 bases outside the gene matches. The chain's CDR3 is CASSLAGTGWESFF. The CDR3 nucleotides are TGTGCCAGCAGCTTGGCCGGGACAGGTTGGGAGTCTTTCTTT.

This clone was seen a handful of times. CDR3 nucleotide sequence: TGTGCCATCAGAGGACAGGGGGGTCGGAATTCACCCCTCCACTTT. Translation: CAIRGQGGRNSPLHF. This chain joins TRBV10-3 and TRBJ1-6; TRBD1 matches 10 bases. CDR3 length: 15 amino acids. From germline, CDR1 is ENHRY and CDR2 SYGVKD. With V trimmed by 6 bases and J by 7 bases, 6 bases remained unmatched.

Only a few counts were recorded for this clone. This chain connects TRBV10-3 to TRBJ1-5; D is possibly TRBD1 (5 bases). From germline, CDR1 is ENHRY and CDR2 SYGVKD. This CDR3 comprises 13 residues. The V gene lost 8 bases and the J gene lost 4 bases, with 12 bases spanning the gap. CDR3 DNA: TGTGCCATCGACAATGGGGGGAATCAGCCCCAGCATTTT. Protein: CAIDNGGNQPQHF.